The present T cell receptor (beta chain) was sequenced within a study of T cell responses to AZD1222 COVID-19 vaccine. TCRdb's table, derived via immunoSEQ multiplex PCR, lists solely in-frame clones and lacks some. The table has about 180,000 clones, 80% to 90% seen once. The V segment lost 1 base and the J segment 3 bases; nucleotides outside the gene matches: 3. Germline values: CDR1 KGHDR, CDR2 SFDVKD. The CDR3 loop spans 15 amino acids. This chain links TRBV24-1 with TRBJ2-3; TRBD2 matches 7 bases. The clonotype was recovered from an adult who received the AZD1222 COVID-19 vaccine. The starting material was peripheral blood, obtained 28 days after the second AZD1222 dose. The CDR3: CATSDLAGNTDTQYF. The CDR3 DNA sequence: TGTGCCACCAGTGATTTAGCGGGGAATACAGATACGCAGTATTTT.